The 14 T cell receptor beta chains in this list originate from one sample, sequenced in a study of identical twins. TCRdb independently ran MiXCR on the 5' RACE reads; one entry per CDR3 protein. Of 430,000 or so distinct CDR3 sequences in the sample, around 24% were seen once. The sample was also reused in another study, on T cells expressing NK-cell markers.

The sample consisted of CD4+ T cells sorted from blood. Receptor source: a woman aged 18-29 years in good health.

The chain combines TRBV27 with TRBJ1-2, with D maybe TRBD1 (5 bases). There are 15 residues in the CDR3. Germline V gene sequence: CDR1 MNHEY, CDR2 SMNVEV (reference sequence). V shed 1 base and J shed 1 base, with 10 bases lying between them. This chain's CDR3 is CASSLYRDFNYGYTF. As DNA, the CDR3 is TGTGCCAGCAGTTTATATCGGGACTTTAACTATGGCTACACCTTC.

This clonotype was picked up one time. The chain is built from TRBV20-1 and TRBJ2-1; D might be TRBD2 (6 bases). V was cut by 3 bases and J by 5 bases, with 11 bases left in between. Germline V lookup: CDR1 DFQATT, CDR2 SNEGSKA (reference sequence). This CDR3 spans 13 amino acids. In nucleotides, the CDR3 is TGCAGTGCTAGTCGGCGGGGCAACAATGAGCAGTTCTTC. Its translation: CSASRRGNNEQFF.

V usage is TRBV7-2 and J usage is TRBJ1-5; D might be TRBD1 (5 bases). Germline loops: CDR1 SGHTA, CDR2 FQGNSA. The CDR3 is 13 residues long. The V end lost 5 bases, the J end lost 6 bases, and 11 bases lay between the germline ends. CDR3 sequence (DNA): TGTGCCAGCAGCAGGGGACCCTCTCAGCCCCAGCATTTT. Amino acid sequence: CASSRGPSQPQHF.

This clonotype was observed a handful of times. The chain employs TRBV30 and TRBJ2-1; D might be TRBD1 or TRBD2, each matching 5 bases. V was shortened by 8 bases and J by 0 bases, with 14 bases between the two germline ends. This CDR3 comprises 14 residues. The germline V gene encodes CDR1 GTSNPN and CDR2 SVGIG (reference sequence). The CDR3 bases are TGTGCCACGCCGGGGCGGAGCTCCTACAATGAGCAGTTCTTC. It is translated as CATPGRSSYNEQFF.

The genes are TRBV20-1 and TRBJ1-5; the match to TRBD1 covers 10 bases. Germline CDR1 is DFQATT and CDR2 is SNEGSKA (reference sequence). With V trimmed by 4 bases and J by 2 bases, 8 bases remained unmatched. The CDR3 consists of 16 residues. In nucleotides, the CDR3 is TGCAGTGCTACGACACCGGGACAGGGGCGCAATCAGCCCCAGCATTTT. This codes for CSATTPGQGRNQPQHF.

This clonotype turned up a few times. The rearrangement links TRBV7-2 to TRBJ1-1; a possible D gene is TRBD1 (6 bases). This CDR3 is 12 amino acids long. V lost 4 bases, J lost 11 bases, and 14 bases lay in between. CDR1 is SGHTA and CDR2 is FQGNSA in the germline V gene. CDR3 sequence reads: CASSYYGGGAFF. CDR3 nucleotides: TGTGCCAGCAGCTATTATGGAGGGGGTGCTTTCTTT.

This clonotype occurred a few times. The chain joins TRBV5-1 to TRBJ2-3; tentative D call: TRBD2 (6 bases). The CDR3 runs to 14 residues. V lost 3 bases and J lost 6, with 14 bases in between. The germline V gene has CDR1 SGHRS and CDR2 YFSETQ. The CDR3 coding sequence is TGCGCCAGCAGCTCGGGACTCCGGTGGGATACGCAGTATTTT. Protein: CASSSGLRWDTQYF.

This clonotype was observed a few times. The rearrangement links TRBV7-9 to TRBJ2-5; 8 positions agree with TRBD1. The V and J ends lost 9 bases and 2 bases, in that order; junction bases with no gene match: 8. The CDR3 runs 14 residues. CDR1 is SEHNR, CDR2 FQNEAQ, per germline (reference sequence). CDR3 region: CASGAGTGQETQYF. For the CDR3, the DNA is TGTGCCAGTGGTGCCGGGACAGGACAAGAGACCCAGTACTTC.

DNA for the CDR3: TGTGCCAGCGGTCTCTCGGGGGGCACAGATACGCAGTATTTT. This gives the protein CASGLSGGTDTQYF. The chain employs TRBV12-3 or TRBV12-4 and TRBJ2-3; D may be TRBD2 (6 bases). The ends were cut back, 8 bases at V and 1 base at J, with 13 bases in the middle. The CDR3 length is 14 residues.

The table lists this clonotype with many counts. Here the CDR3 reads CASSTSTANYGYTF. The DNA for the CDR3 is TGTGCCAGCAGTACCTCGACAGCTAACTATGGCTACACCTTC. The rearrangement uses TRBV28 and TRBJ1-2; possibly TRBD1 for D (5 bases). Between the trimmed V and J ends, which lost 5 bases and 0 bases, there was a span of 10 bases. The CDR3 is made up of 14 amino acids. CDR1 is MDHEN and CDR2 is SYDVKM in the germline V gene.

V and J are TRBV3-1 and TRBJ2-2; D is possibly TRBD2 (6 bases). CDR1 LGHDT and CDR2 YNNKEL come from the germline V gene (reference sequence). Trimming left V 4 bases short and J 4 bases short, with 16 bases between. CDR3 length equals 16 residues. CDR3 coding DNA: TGTGCCAGCAGCCTCCGAGGAGGGACCATCACCGGGGAGCTGTTTTTT. Translated, it gives CASSLRGGTITGELFF.

The J gene is TRBJ2-7, the V gene TRBV7-9; D is possibly TRBD1 (5 bases). Looked up from germline, CDR1 is SEHNR and CDR2 is FQNEAQ (reference sequence). This CDR3 is 14 amino acids long. V dropped 3 bases and J dropped 3 bases, with 12 bases sitting between them. The CDR3 sequence: CASSLGRDHYEQYF. CDR3 nucleotides: TGTGCCAGCAGCTTGGGCAGGGATCACTACGAGCAGTACTTC. The full variable domain, rest sourced from reference TRBV7-9 and TRBJ2-7, is DTGVSQNPRHKITKRGQNVTFRCDPISEHNRLYWYRQTLGQGPEFLTYFQNEAQLEKSRLLSDRFSAERPKGSFSTLEIQRTEQGDSAMYLCASSLGRDHYEQYFGPGTRLTVT.

DNA of the CDR3: TGTGCCAGCAGCCAAGGGGTAGGCTACAATGAGCAGTTCTTC. This translates into CASSQGVGYNEQFF. V usage is TRBV3-1 and J usage is TRBJ2-1, with no clear D. Germline loops: CDR1 LGHDT, CDR2 YNNKEL (reference sequence). The V gene lost 1 base and the J gene lost 3 bases, with 7 bases spanning the gap. This CDR3 comprises 14 residues.

V usage is TRBV11-2 and J usage is TRBJ2-3, with 8 bases fitting TRBD2. The V gene's germline CDR1 is SGHAT and CDR2 FQNNGV. The CDR3 loop spans 15 amino acids. Trimming took 3 bases from V and 9 from J; bases not matched to a gene: 11. DNA for the CDR3: TGTGCCAGCAGCTTTCCCAGCGGGAGTTCAGGCACGCAGTATTTT. As protein: CASSFPSGSSGTQYF.